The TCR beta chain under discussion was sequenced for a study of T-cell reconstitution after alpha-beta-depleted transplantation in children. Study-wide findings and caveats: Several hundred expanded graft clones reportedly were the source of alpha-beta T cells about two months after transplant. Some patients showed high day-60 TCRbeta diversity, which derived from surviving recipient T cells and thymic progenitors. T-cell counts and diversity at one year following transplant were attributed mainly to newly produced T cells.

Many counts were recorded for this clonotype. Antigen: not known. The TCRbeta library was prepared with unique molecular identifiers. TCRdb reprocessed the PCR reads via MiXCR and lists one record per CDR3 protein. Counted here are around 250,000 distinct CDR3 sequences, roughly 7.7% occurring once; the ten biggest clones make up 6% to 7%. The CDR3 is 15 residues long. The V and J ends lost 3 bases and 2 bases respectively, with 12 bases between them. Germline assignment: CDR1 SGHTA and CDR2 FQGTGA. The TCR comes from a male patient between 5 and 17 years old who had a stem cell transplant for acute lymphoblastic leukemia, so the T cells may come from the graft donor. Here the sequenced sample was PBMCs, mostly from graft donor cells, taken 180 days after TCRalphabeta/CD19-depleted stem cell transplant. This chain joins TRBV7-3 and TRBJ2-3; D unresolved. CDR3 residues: CASSLVGRNTDTQYF. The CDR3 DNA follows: TGTGCCAGCAGCTTGGTCGGCAGAAACACAGATACGCAGTATTTT.